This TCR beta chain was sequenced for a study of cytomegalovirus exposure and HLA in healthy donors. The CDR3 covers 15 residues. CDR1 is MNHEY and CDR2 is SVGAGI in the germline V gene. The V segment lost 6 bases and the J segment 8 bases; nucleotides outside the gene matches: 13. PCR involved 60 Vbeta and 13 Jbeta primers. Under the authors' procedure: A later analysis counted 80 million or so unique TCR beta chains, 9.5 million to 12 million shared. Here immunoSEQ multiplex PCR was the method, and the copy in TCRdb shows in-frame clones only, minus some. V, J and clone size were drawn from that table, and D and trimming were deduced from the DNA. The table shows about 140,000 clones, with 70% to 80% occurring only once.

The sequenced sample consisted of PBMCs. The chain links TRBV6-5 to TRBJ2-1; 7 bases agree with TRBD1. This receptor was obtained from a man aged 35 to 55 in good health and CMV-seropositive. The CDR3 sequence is CASSLGTVISHEQFF. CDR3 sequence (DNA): TGTGCCAGCAGCCTCGGGACAGTCATTTCCCATGAGCAGTTCTTC.